These 13 T cell receptor beta chains were sequenced from one sample in a study of T-cell reconstitution after alpha-beta-depleted transplantation in children. The TCRbeta library incorporated unique molecular identifiers. TCRdb used MiXCR to reprocess the PCR reads, holding one entry per CDR3 protein. The sample yields some 200,000 distinct CDR3 sequences, less than 15% seen once. Source: PBMCs from the stem cell graft donor, taken from the stem cell graft. These receptors all come from a human donor who donated a stem cell graft to a child with acute lymphoblastic leukemia.

In this sample, this clonotype turned up many times. The J gene is TRBJ2-1, the V gene TRBV5-1; D ambiguous. Between the trimmed V and J ends, which lost 0 bases and 8 bases, there was a span of 6 bases. CDR3 size: 12 residues. The germline V gene encodes CDR1 SGHRS and CDR2 YFSETQ. CDR3 DNA: TGCGCCAGCAGCTTGGAGTCGGATGAGCAGTTCTTC. Its translation: CASSLESDEQFF.

This clonotype was found many times. This chain connects TRBV5-1 to TRBJ2-1, with 7 bases that match TRBD2. The length of the CDR3 is 15 residues. Germline assignment: CDR1 SGHRS and CDR2 YFSETQ. V lost 0 bases, J lost 4 bases, and 4 bases stayed unmatched. The CDR3 bases are TGCGCCAGCAGCTTGGGGGATAGCGGGTACAATGAGCAGTTCTTC. Its protein product is CASSLGDSGYNEQFF.

This clonotype was observed a handful of times. The genes are TRBV4-2 and TRBJ2-5; the D call may be TRBD1 or TRBD2 (5 bases each). The CDR3 extends over 17 amino acids. Deletions cut 4 bases from V and 5 bases from J, with 23 bases between. Per the germline V gene, CDR1 is LGHNA and CDR2 is YNFKEQ. The CDR3, as DNA: TGTGCCAGCAGCCCCCAACCCGGGGCGAACTCTGGTGAGACCCAGTACTTC. Translated: CASSPQPGANSGETQYF.

This clonotype was counted between two and nine times. The chain has TRBV5-1 and TRBJ1-4; D perhaps matches TRBD1 (5 bases). The germline V and J ends were trimmed by 1 base and 8 bases, with 12 bases remaining between them. The germline V gene has CDR1 SGHRS and CDR2 YFSETQ. This CDR3 comprises 14 residues. In DNA, the CDR3 is TGCGCCAGCAGCTTGAGAACAGGTTCCGAAAAACTGTTTTTT. It specifies CASSLRTGSEKLFF.

The CDR3: CAWRAGTVISPLHF. Written as DNA, the CDR3 is TGTGCCTGGAGAGCCGGGACAGTCATTTCACCCCTCCACTTT. The chain joins TRBV30 to TRBJ1-6; TRBD1 matches at 7 bases. The CDR3 sequence is 14 residues long. Germline V gene data show CDR1 as GTSNPN and CDR2 as SVGIG (reference sequence). V was clipped by 3 bases and J by 9 bases; unmatched bases: 8.

The table lists this clonotype with many counts. This chain uses TRBV5-1 with TRBJ2-5; no definite D call. CDR3 size: 12 residues. V was clipped by 0 bases and J by 0 bases, with 0 bases between them. The germline gives CDR1 SGHRS, CDR2 YFSETQ. CDR3 residues: CASSLDQETQYF. In DNA, the CDR3 is TGCGCCAGCAGCTTGGACCAAGAGACCCAGTACTTC.

The table lists this clonotype with many counts. The V and J genes are TRBV7-2 and TRBJ2-3; 13 nucleotides align to TRBD2. Germline CDR1 and CDR2: SGHTA and FQGNSA. The CDR3 totals 15 residues. The V gene end was trimmed by 6 bases and the J gene end by 5 bases; junction bases not matched to a gene: 5. CDR3 loop: CASRGTSGKLDTQYF. In DNA, the CDR3 is TGTGCCAGCAGAGGGACTAGCGGGAAATTAGATACGCAGTATTTT.

This clonotype was counted many times. This chain joins TRBV5-6 and TRBJ2-1; maybe TRBD1 (6 bases). The CDR3 has 14 amino acids. The germline V gene encodes CDR1 SGHDT and CDR2 YYEEEE. V was cut by 1 base and J by 4 bases, with 9 bases left in between. The CDR3 here is CASSLTGHYNEQFF. The CDR3 DNA follows: TGTGCCAGCAGCTTGACGGGACATTACAATGAGCAGTTCTTC. The whole variable domain, filled in from reference TRBV5-6 and TRBJ2-1, reads DAGVTQSPTHLIKTRGQQVTLRCSPKSGHDTVSWYQQALGQGPQFIFQYYEEEERQRGNFPDRFSGHQFPNYSSELNVNALLLGDSALYLCASSLTGHYNEQFFGPGTRLTVL.

CDR3 nucleotides: TGTGCCAGCAGTTTAGGGTTTGAGCAGTACTTC. Translation: CASSLGFEQYF. The V gene is TRBV12-3 or TRBV12-4, the J gene TRBJ2-7; D gene ambiguous. Trimming left V 1 base short and J 7 bases short, with 5 bases between. This CDR3 has 11 residues.

This clonotype was picked up many times. The chain recombines TRBV12-3 or TRBV12-4 with TRBJ2-7, with D possibly matching TRBD2 (7 bases). Trimming took off 3 bases at V and 3 bases at J, with 12 bases between the two ends. The CDR3 consists of 14 residues. The CDR3 DNA is TGTGCCAGCAGTTTGAGGGGGGGGAACTACGAGCAGTACTTC. Its protein product is CASSLRGGNYEQYF.

This clonotype was detected ten times or more. This chain connects TRBV7-9 to TRBJ1-1, with TRBD1 matching 7 bases. The CDR3 length is 14 residues. Trimming cost V 6 bases and J 2 bases; bases outside gene matches: 6. Germline lookup yields CDR1 SEHNR and CDR2 FQNEAQ (reference sequence). DNA of the CDR3: TGTGCCAGCAGTTTTGACAGGGAAAACACTGAAGCTTTCTTT. Translating gives CASSFDRENTEAFF.

With respect to this clonotype: This may be a read error, as it is one base from a much larger clone. The rearrangement uses TRBV25-1 and TRBJ2-3; D may be TRBD2 (6 bases). The CDR3 is 18 amino acids. CDR1 MGHDK and CDR2 SYGVNS come from the germline V gene. CDR3 sequence reads: CASSGVRDSDDDTDMQYF. In DNA form, the CDR3 reads TGTGCCAGCAGTGGGGTAAGGGACTCGGATGATGACACAGATATGCAGTATTTT. The variable domain in full, completed from reference TRBV25-1 and TRBJ2-3, reads EADIYQTPRYLVIGTGKKITLECSQTMGHDKMYWYQQDPGMELHLIHYSYGVNSTEKGDLSSESTVSRIRTEHFPLTLESARPSHTSQYLCASSGVRDSDDDTDMQYFGPGTRLTVL.

This clonotype was seen only a few times. The V and J genes are TRBV20-1 and TRBJ2-2; TRBD1 agrees at 9 bases. Trimming removed 0 bases from V and 1 base from J; junction bases left unmatched: 9. Germline V gene lookup returns CDR1 DFQATT and CDR2 SNEGSKA (reference sequence). This CDR3 is 18 amino acids long. CDR3 sequence: CSARDSRTGVENTGELFF. The CDR3 DNA follows: TGCAGTGCTAGAGATTCCAGGACAGGGGTCGAGAACACCGGGGAGCTGTTTTTT.